This passage covers 23 T cell receptor beta chains from one sample sequenced in a study of T cell responses to AZD1222 COVID-19 vaccine. The protocol was immunoSEQ multiplex PCR, while the TCRdb copy is restricted to in-frame clones and leaves out a portion. The sample lists fewer than 150,000 clones, roughly 90% occurring once. Sequenced material: peripheral blood, taken 28 days after the second AZD1222 dose. Every receptor here comes from an adult who received the AZD1222 COVID-19 vaccine.

This clone was seen only a few times. V gene TRBV7-3 combines with J gene TRBJ1-2; 7 bases line up with TRBD1. Trimming at V came to 4 bases and at J to 6 bases, leaving 8 bases not matched to a gene. CDR1 SGHTA and CDR2 FQGTGA come from the germline V gene. CDR3 length equals 14 residues. CDR3 region: CASSYGGTADGYTF. The DNA for the CDR3 is TGTGCCAGCAGCTACGGCGGGACAGCAGATGGCTACACCTTC.

In this sample, this clone turned up once. This chain uses TRBV10-3 with TRBJ1-2, with 10 bases identical to TRBD1. This CDR3 comprises 15 residues. Germline CDR1 ENHRY, CDR2 SYGVKD. The V and J ends lost 3 bases and 2 bases, in that order; junction bases with no gene match: 3. This chain's CDR3 is CAISDPGQGNYGYTF. The CDR3, as DNA: TGTGCCATCAGTGACCCGGGACAGGGGAACTATGGCTACACCTTC.

The rearrangement uses TRBV27 and TRBJ2-5; TRBD1 matches 8 bases. The CDR3 extends over 15 amino acids. Germline lookup yields CDR1 MNHEY and CDR2 SMNVEV (reference sequence). Trimming at V came to 6 bases and at J to 0 bases, leaving 6 bases not matched to a gene. In DNA form, the CDR3 reads TGTGCCAGCAGGTGGACAGGGTTTTACCAAGAGACCCAGTACTTC. Translating it yields CASRWTGFYQETQYF.

The chain is built from TRBV5-8 and TRBJ2-7; D remains ambiguous. The CDR3 is 10 residues long. Deletions cut 4 bases from V and 6 bases from J, with 5 bases between. Germline V gene sequence: CDR1 SGHTS, CDR2 YDEGEE. CDR3 DNA: TGTGCCAGCAGCGGAGCCGAGCAGTACTTC. The encoded protein is CASSGAEQYF.

V is TRBV19 and J is TRBJ1-1, with D tentatively TRBD1 (6 bases). Germline V gene data show CDR1 as LNHDA and CDR2 as SQIVND (reference sequence). V was trimmed by 1 base and J by 0 bases, leaving 9 bases between them. This CDR3 region has 15 residues. As DNA, the CDR3 is TGTGCCAGTAGTATAGGGGACACTCTGAACACTGAAGCTTTCTTT. Translating it yields CASSIGDTLNTEAFF.

The rearrangement uses TRBV5-4 and TRBJ2-7; TRBD2 matches at 9 bases. V was clipped by 4 bases and J by 3 bases; unmatched bases: 5. The CDR3 totals 14 residues. Germline V CDR1 and CDR2: SGHNT, YYREEE (reference sequence). The CDR3 spells CASSVGLAVYEQYF. CDR3 DNA sequence: TGTGCCAGCAGCGTGGGACTAGCAGTCTACGAGCAGTACTTC.

The rearrangement links TRBV7-3 to TRBJ1-2, with a weak D call TRBD1 (6 bases). Germline loops: CDR1 SGHTA, CDR2 FQGTGA. V lost 5 bases to trimming and J lost 3 bases, with 10 bases between them. The CDR3 is made up of 13 amino acids. CDR3 in amino acids: CASSPAGDYGYTF. The CDR3 DNA sequence: TGTGCCAGCAGCCCAGCAGGGGACTATGGCTACACCTTC.

This rearrangement joins TRBV10-3 to TRBJ1-2; the match to TRBD1 covers 8 bases. Germline values: CDR1 ENHRY, CDR2 SYGVKD. The CDR3 contains 13 residues. Trimming removed 10 bases from V and 4 bases from J; junction bases left unmatched: 8. DNA of the CDR3: TGTGCCACCCGGACAGGGACTGGCTATGGCTACACCTTC. It translates to CATRTGTGYGYTF.

V is TRBV27 and J is TRBJ2-7; no clear D. Trimming shortened V by 2 bases and J by 7 bases, and 12 bases separated the two germline ends. The CDR3 is 13 amino acids. Germline CDR1 MNHEY, CDR2 SMNVEV (reference sequence). The CDR3 sequence is CASSLTTLEEQYF. As DNA, the CDR3 is TGTGCCAGCAGTTTAACCACTCTGGAGGAGCAGTACTTC.

The J gene is TRBJ1-1, the V gene TRBV28; 7 nucleotides line up with TRBD1. V shed 3 bases, J shed 1 base, and the junction held 14 bases outside the gene matches. CDR1 is MDHEN, CDR2 SYDVKM, per germline. There are 18 residues in the CDR3. CDR3 nucleotides: TGTGCCAGCAGTTTCCATCGGGACAGCCGAGGGACGAACACTGAAGCTTTCTTT. Its protein product is CASSFHRDSRGTNTEAFF.

This chain joins TRBV30 and TRBJ2-1, with 8 nucleotides matching TRBD2. The CDR3 has 15 amino acids. CDR1 GTSNPN and CDR2 SVGIG come from the germline V gene (reference sequence). The V and J ends lost 0 bases and 4 bases, in that order; junction bases with no gene match: 5. The chain's CDR3 is CAWSVRAGGYNEQFF. CDR3 nucleotides: TGTGCCTGGAGTGTTCGCGCGGGGGGATACAATGAGCAGTTCTTC.

The rearrangement joins TRBV7-3 to TRBJ2-7; a possible D gene is TRBD1 (5 bases). This CDR3 has 13 amino acids. Germline V gene data show CDR1 as SGHTA and CDR2 as FQGTGA. Trimming shortened V by 2 bases and J by 3 bases, and 8 bases separated the two germline ends. In DNA, the CDR3 is TGTGCCAGCAGCTTAGGGGCCGGCTACGAGCAGTACTTC. Amino acids: CASSLGAGYEQYF.

The chain combines TRBV6-2 or TRBV6-3 with TRBJ2-2; 16 positions agree with TRBD2. Germline CDR1 and CDR2: MNHEY and SVGEGT. The CDR3 spans 18 residues. V gave up 4 bases and J gave up 6 bases; unmatched junction bases: 8. The CDR3 is CASSSGTSGRAVPGELFF. The CDR3 coding sequence is TGTGCCAGCAGTTCGGGGACTAGCGGGAGGGCCGTCCCCGGGGAGCTGTTTTTT.

The CDR3 region is CASSRISGGAWDTQYF. The CDR3 coding sequence is TGTGCCAGCAGCCGCATTAGCGGGGGGGCTTGGGATACGCAGTATTTT. This chain connects TRBV3-1 (or the pseudogene TRBV3-2) to TRBJ2-3; 11 bases align to TRBD2. Unmatched junction bases numbered 9, after V lost 4 bases and J lost 6 bases. The CDR3 sequence is 16 residues long. The germline V gene has CDR1 LGHDT and CDR2 YNNKEL (reference sequence).

The V gene is TRBV5-8, the J gene TRBJ1-2; 7 nucleotides agree with TRBD1. The CDR3 consists of 15 residues. Per germline, CDR1 SGHTS and CDR2 YDEGEE. J gave up 0 bases and V 2 bases, and 4 bases lay outside the gene matches. CDR3 sequence reads: CASSFGTDPNYGYTF. The CDR3 region has the DNA TGTGCCAGCAGCTTCGGGACAGACCCTAACTATGGCTACACCTTC.

The V and J genes are TRBV27 and TRBJ1-1; perhaps TRBD1 as D (6 bases). V was pared by 0 bases and J by 10 bases, with 18 bases between. The CDR3 has 15 amino acids. Per germline, CDR1 MNHEY and CDR2 SMNVEV (reference sequence). The CDR3 sequence: CASSLSGGAGLGAFF. Written as DNA, the CDR3 is TGTGCCAGCAGTTTATCCGGGGGCGCGGGGCTGGGAGCTTTCTTT.

The V call is TRBV7-3, the J call TRBJ1-2, with 8 bases that match TRBD1. Germline assignment: CDR1 SGHTA and CDR2 FQGTGA. The CDR3 consists of 13 residues. J gave up 8 bases and V 5 bases, and 7 bases lay outside the gene matches. Here the CDR3 reads CASSPGQGGGYTF. The CDR3 DNA is TGTGCCAGCAGCCCCGGACAGGGAGGCGGCTACACCTTC.

The V call is TRBV19, the J call TRBJ2-7; the D call may be TRBD1 or TRBD2 (5 bases each). Germline CDR1 LNHDA, CDR2 SQIVND (reference sequence). V dropped 5 bases and J dropped 0 bases, with 8 bases sitting between them. The CDR3 length is 13 residues. CDR3 DNA: TGTGCCAGTAGTCCCGGGACCTCCTACGAGCAGTACTTC. This codes for CASSPGTSYEQYF. Using reference TRBV19 and TRBJ2-7 for the parts outside the CDR3, the full variable domain is DGGITQSPKYLFRKEGQNVTLSCEQNLNHDAMYWYRQDPGQGLRLIYYSQIVNDFQKGDIAEGYSVSREKKESFPLTVTSAQKNPTAFYLCASSPGTSYEQYFGPGTRLTVT.

V gene TRBV24-1 combines with J gene TRBJ2-1; tentatively, D is TRBD1 or TRBD2 (5 bases each). From germline, CDR1 is KGHDR and CDR2 SFDVKD. The V and J ends lost 4 bases and 9 bases respectively, with 18 bases between them. This CDR3 has 15 residues. The CDR3 bases are TGTGCCACCAGTGAACCGTCGGAGCTGGGGGTTGAGCAGTTCTTC. Its translation: CATSEPSELGVEQFF.

The rearrangement joins TRBV7-3 to TRBJ2-2; D is ambiguous. Germline V CDR1 and CDR2: SGHTA, FQGTGA. This CDR3 comprises 12 residues. V lost 3 bases to trimming and J lost 6 bases, with 5 bases between them. The DNA of the CDR3 is TGTGCCAGCAGCTTCGGTTCCGGGGAGCTGTTTTTT. This codes for CASSFGSGELFF.

The V and J genes are TRBV19 and TRBJ1-2, with D possibly matching TRBD1 (6 bases). The germline V and J ends were trimmed by 10 bases and 7 bases, with 13 bases remaining between them. CDR3 length: 11 amino acids. Germline V gives CDR1 LNHDA, CDR2 SQIVND (reference sequence). The CDR3 reads CAIRTVSGYTF. DNA of the CDR3: TGTGCCATCCGGACAGTTTCTGGCTACACCTTC.

The CDR3 DNA follows: TGTGCCAGCAGTCGATCGGCGGCTTACACTGAAGCTTTCTTT. It specifies CASSRSAAYTEAFF. This rearrangement joins TRBV6-6 to TRBJ1-1; D unresolved. The CDR3 contains 14 residues. From germline, CDR1 is MNHNY and CDR2 SVGAGI (reference sequence). V lost 5 bases to trimming and J lost 3 bases, with 13 bases between them.

This clone was seen a single time. The chain joins TRBV11-3 to TRBJ2-7; the match to TRBD1 covers 7 bases. This CDR3 is 14 amino acids long. J gave up 2 bases and V 8 bases, and 9 bases lay outside the gene matches. In germline, CDR1 is SGHNT, CDR2 YENEEA. CDR3 residues: CASSLPGQTYEQYF. The CDR3 coding sequence is TGTGCCAGCTCCCTCCCGGGACAGACCTACGAGCAGTACTTC. The complete variable domain, with remaining parts taken from reference TRBV11-3 and TRBJ2-7, reads EAGVVQSPRYKIIEKKQPVAFWCNPISGHNTLYWYLQNLGQGPELLIRYENEEAVDDSQLPKDRFSAERLKGVDSTLKIQPAELGDSAVYLCASSLPGQTYEQYFGPGTRLTVT.